Shown below are 3 T cell receptor beta chains from a single sample sequenced in a study of identifying expanded T cells in peripheral blood. Sequencing was performed with immunoSEQ multiplex PCR; in TCRdb, only in-frame clones are kept and a portion is missing. Among some 93,000 clones listed, almost 90% were seen once. The specimen was blood. These TCRs come from a person aged 18 to 75 in good health.

V and J are TRBV5-5 and TRBJ2-7; D not certain. The CDR3 extends over 14 amino acids. Germline CDR1 SGHKS, CDR2 YYEKEE (reference sequence). The V end lost 0 bases, the J end lost 2 bases, and 9 bases lay between the germline ends. The CDR3 DNA reads TGTGCCAGCAGCTTGGCGTCCAGGCCCTACGAGCAGTACTTC. Amino acid sequence: CASSLASRPYEQYF.

Regarding this clone: A junction end diverges from the germline sequence, so it may reflect a read error. The sample carries other DNA sequences with the same CDR3. This chain joins TRBV5-4 and TRBJ2-3; D is unclear. The CDR3 is 17 amino acids. Germline V gene sequence: CDR1 SGHNT, CDR2 YYREEE (reference sequence). CDR3 sequence: CASSQDLGSPSTDTQYF. For the CDR3, the DNA is TGCGCCAGCAGCCAAGATTTGGGCAGTCCTAGCACAGATACGCAGTATTTT.

V and J are TRBV20-1 and TRBJ2-1, with 7 positions matching TRBD1. The CDR3 loop spans 10 amino acids. The ends lost 6 bases at V and 12 bases at J; junction bases unmatched: 5. Germline-derived CDR1 and CDR2 are DFQATT and SNEGSKA (reference sequence). The chain's CDR3 is CSAGTEGQFF. CDR3 nucleotide sequence: TGCAGTGCGGGGACAGAGGGGCAGTTCTTC.